Listed here are 29 T cell receptor beta chains from one sample, sequenced in a study of cytomegalovirus exposure and HLA in healthy donors. The PCR ran on 60 Vbeta and 13 Jbeta primers. TCRdb keeps only in-frame clones here, not all; method: immunoSEQ multiplex PCR. The sample consists of more than 50,000 clones, 85% of them appearing once. Sequencing was done on a sample of PBMCs. The receptors shown here come from a female donor in good health and CMV-seronegative.

V is TRBV2 and J is TRBJ2-2; 9 bases line up with TRBD2. Trimming cost V 6 bases and J 6 bases; bases outside gene matches: 5. The length of the CDR3 is 14 residues. CDR1 and CDR2 from the germline V gene are SNHLY and FYNNEI. CDR3 protein: CASSAGGPAGELFF. CDR3 DNA: TGTGCCAGCAGCGCGGGAGGGCCGGCCGGGGAGCTGTTTTTT.

The V and J genes are TRBV9 and TRBJ2-3; D is unclear. The length of the CDR3 is 14 residues. In germline, CDR1 is SGDLS, CDR2 YYNGEE. V lost 3 bases and J 3 bases, leaving 11 bases between the germline ends. The CDR3 reads CASSAHFETDTQYF. The CDR3 nucleotides are TGTGCCAGCAGCGCCCATTTCGAGACAGATACGCAGTATTTT.

About this clone itself: The same CDR3 is also encoded by other DNA sequences in this sample. CDR3 DNA sequence: TGTGCCTGGAGTGTAGGGGGCAATCAGCCCCAGCATTTT. Encoded protein: CAWSVGGNQPQHF. V gene TRBV30 combines with J gene TRBJ1-5; perhaps TRBD1 as D (5 bases). The germline V gene has CDR1 GTSNPN and CDR2 SVGIG (reference sequence). Deletions cut 0 bases from V and 2 bases from J, with 5 bases between. The CDR3 loop spans 13 amino acids.

DNA for the CDR3: TGTGCCATCAGTGATACCGGGACAGGGGCACGCTACACCTTC. It specifies CAISDTGTGARYTF. The chain couples TRBV10-3 to TRBJ1-2, with TRBD1 matching 10 bases. Germline CDR1 and CDR2: ENHRY and SYGVKD. The CDR3 consists of 14 residues. V shed 3 bases, J shed 9 bases, and the junction held 7 bases outside the gene matches.

This chain's CDR3 is CASSLPGAGATEAFF. Here the CDR3 DNA reads TGTGCCAGCAGCTTACCCGGGGCGGGAGCCACTGAAGCTTTCTTT. J is TRBJ1-1 and V is TRBV7-9, with a weak D call TRBD1 (5 bases). The CDR3 totals 15 residues. V gave up 2 bases and J gave up 4 bases, with 14 bases separating them. The V gene's germline CDR1 is SEHNR and CDR2 FQNEAQ (reference sequence). Full variable domain (rest looked up from reference TRBV7-9 and TRBJ1-1): DTGVSQNPRHKITKRGQNVTFRCDPISEHNRLYWYRQTLGQGPEFLTYFQNEAQLEKSRLLSDRFSAERPKGSFSTLEIQRTEQGDSAMYLCASSLPGAGATEAFFGQGTRLTVV.

This clone was recorded a few times. The chain joins TRBV9 to TRBJ2-3; 9 bases agree with TRBD2. The germline CDR1 and CDR2 sequences are SGDLS and YYNGEE. This CDR3 has 16 residues. V lost 0 bases and J lost 5; bases outside the gene matches: 7. The CDR3 is CASSVGASGAGDTQYF. DNA for the CDR3: TGTGCCAGCAGCGTAGGTGCTAGCGGGGCTGGAGATACGCAGTATTTT.

The chain is built from TRBV9 and TRBJ2-5; TRBD2 aligns across 13 bases. The germline CDR1 and CDR2 sequences are SGDLS and YYNGEE. The CDR3 sequence is 15 residues long. V dropped 4 bases and J dropped 9; count of bases not matched to a gene: 9. The CDR3 coding sequence is TGTGCCAGCAGCCCGTGGACTAGCGGGGGTGGGCCCCAGTACTTC. Its translation: CASSPWTSGGGPQYF.

V is TRBV6-1 and J is TRBJ1-5; D not resolved. Germline V lookup: CDR1 MNHNS, CDR2 SASEGT. Deletions cut 4 bases from V and 3 bases from J, with 13 bases between. The CDR3 has 15 residues. The chain's CDR3 is CASSAARRTNQPQHF. DNA for the CDR3: TGTGCCAGCAGTGCGGCAAGGAGGACCAATCAGCCCCAGCATTTT.

J is TRBJ1-6 and V is TRBV30; D is perhaps TRBD1 (6 bases). V shed 4 bases and J shed 7 bases, with 14 bases lying between them. The CDR3 has 14 amino acids. The germline CDR1 and CDR2 sequences are GTSNPN and SVGIG (reference sequence). The chain's CDR3 is CAWNSGVANSPLHF. The CDR3 coding sequence is TGTGCCTGGAATTCAGGGGTAGCGAATTCACCCCTCCACTTT.

V and J are TRBV7-8 and TRBJ2-5, with D unresolved. Trimming took off 1 base at V and 5 bases at J, with 11 bases between the two ends. Looked up from germline, CDR1 is SGHVS and CDR2 is FQNEAQ. The CDR3 consists of 14 residues. CDR3 bases: TGTGCCAGCAGCTTAGGGCCAGGTGGGGAGACCCAGTACTTC. Its translation is CASSLGPGGETQYF.

This chain joins TRBV9 and TRBJ1-2; TRBD1 might be the D (6 bases). The CDR3 runs to 14 residues. Germline assignment: CDR1 SGDLS and CDR2 YYNGEE. Trimming stripped 3 bases from V and 7 bases from J, with 16 bases between. CDR3 sequence: CASSAEEDSSGYTF. The CDR3 bases are TGTGCCAGCAGCGCCGAGGAGGACAGCTCTGGCTACACCTTC.

This clone appeared a few times. CDR3 sequence: CASSIPGMDRVKPQHF. In DNA, the CDR3 is TGTGCCAGTAGTATCCCAGGAATGGACAGGGTGAAGCCCCAGCATTTT. The chain couples TRBV19 to TRBJ1-5; 8 positions agree with TRBD1. V was pared by 3 bases and J by 8 bases, with 12 bases of the junction left unmatched. There are 16 residues in the CDR3. Germline CDR1 reads LNHDA; CDR2 reads SQIVND (reference sequence).

V is TRBV28 and J is TRBJ1-4; 7 nucleotides line up with TRBD1. After removal of 8 bases from V and 7 bases from J, the junction contained 4 bases not matched to a gene. Germline loops: CDR1 MDHEN, CDR2 SYDVKM. CDR3 length equals 12 residues. CDR3 coding DNA: TGTGCCAGCGAACAGGGGCCTGAAAAACTGTTTTTT. Amino acids: CASEQGPEKLFF.

Written as DNA, the CDR3 is TGTGCCAGCAGCCGGACTAGCGGAACCTACAATGAGCAGTTCTTC. Protein: CASSRTSGTYNEQFF. The chain employs TRBV5-4 and TRBJ2-1; 10 bases match TRBD2. The junction had 3 bases not matched to a gene; V was cut back by 4 bases and J by 2 bases. Germline CDR1 and CDR2: SGHNT and YYREEE (reference sequence). CDR3 length equals 15 residues.

The chain uses TRBV7-9 and TRBJ2-1; D possibly corresponds to TRBD2 (5 bases). V lost 0 bases to trimming and J lost 8 bases, with 14 bases between them. This CDR3 is built from 15 residues. Looked up from germline, CDR1 is SEHNR and CDR2 is FQNEAQ (reference sequence). The CDR3 sequence: CASSLALASSDEQFF. As DNA, the CDR3 is TGTGCCAGCAGCTTAGCGCTAGCTAGTAGCGATGAGCAGTTCTTC.

There are a few counts of this clone. V usage is TRBV4-3 and J usage is TRBJ2-5; D unclear. Between the trimmed V and J ends, which lost 1 base and 5 bases, there was a span of 14 bases. The CDR3 runs to 15 residues. Germline lookup yields CDR1 LGHNA and CDR2 YSLEER. CDR3 protein: CASSQALVESETQYF. CDR3 DNA sequence: TGCGCCAGCAGCCAAGCCCTTGTGGAGTCCGAGACCCAGTACTTC.

The chain combines TRBV25-1 with TRBJ2-6; TRBD1 is a possible D gene (6 bases). Trimming removed 3 bases from V and 6 bases from J, with 18 bases in between. Germline-derived CDR1 and CDR2 are MGHDK and SYGVNS. The CDR3 totals 17 residues. The CDR3 sequence: CASSEPQTGLEANVLTF. The CDR3 region has the DNA TGTGCCAGCAGTGAGCCTCAAACAGGGCTCGAGGCCAACGTCCTGACTTTC.

This clone turned up a few times. The chain employs TRBV7-6 and TRBJ1-5; 7 nucleotides line up with TRBD1. Germline CDR1 and CDR2: SGHVS and FNYEAQ. This CDR3 is built from 16 residues. Trimming cost V 1 base and J 6 bases; bases outside gene matches: 9. Here the CDR3 reads CASSLGQGLEGQPQHF. In nucleotides, the CDR3 is TGTGCCAGCAGCTTAGGACAGGGTCTTGAAGGTCAGCCCCAGCATTTT.

As regards this clone: At one boundary the junction diverges from the germline segment, which might be a read error. The gene calls are TRBV6-5 and TRBJ2-1; 8 positions match TRBD1. Germline V CDR1 and CDR2: MNHEY, SVGAGI. This CDR3 is 11 amino acids long. CDR3 nucleotide sequence: TGTGCCAGCAGTTCCGGGACAGGCCTGATCTTC. Translating gives CASSSGTGLIF.

V gene TRBV5-6 combines with J gene TRBJ2-2; 8 bases are shared with TRBD1. The CDR3 spans 15 residues. In germline, CDR1 is SGHDT, CDR2 YYEEEE. The J segment lost 3 bases and the V segment lost 0 bases, leaving 1 base of the junction unmatched. The CDR3 loop reads CASSLGQGYTGELFF. CDR3 DNA sequence: TGTGCCAGCAGCTTGGGACAGGGGTACACCGGGGAGCTGTTTTTT.

V gene TRBV28 combines with J gene TRBJ2-5, with 9 nucleotides matching TRBD2. After removal of 1 base from V and 0 bases from J, the junction contained 3 bases not matched to a gene. The CDR3 sequence is 16 residues long. Germline loops: CDR1 MDHEN, CDR2 SYDVKM. CDR3 DNA: TGTGCCAGCAGTTTATTGACTAGCGGATACCAAGAGACCCAGTACTTC. It codes for CASSLLTSGYQETQYF.

The chain is built from TRBV18 and TRBJ1-4; 7 nucleotides match TRBD1. With 4 bases clipped from V and 0 bases from J, the junction kept 2 bases outside the gene matches. The germline V gene has CDR1 KGHSH and CDR2 LQKENI. This CDR3 region has 15 residues. CDR3 coding DNA: TGTGCCAGCTCACGCGGACAGGCAACTAATGAAAAACTGTTTTTT. It encodes CASSRGQATNEKLFF.

The chain uses TRBV10-1 and TRBJ1-1; D may be TRBD1 (6 bases). CDR3 length equals 13 residues. The germline V gene has CDR1 WNHNN and CDR2 SYGVQD (reference sequence). V was cut by 0 bases and J by 4 bases, with 6 bases left in between. The CDR3 region has the DNA TGCGCCAGCAGTGAGTCAGGGGGCACTGAAGCTTTCTTT. This sequence encodes CASSESGGTEAFF.

This rearrangement joins TRBV27 to TRBJ2-3; perhaps TRBD2 as D (5 bases). CDR1 is MNHEY, CDR2 SMNVEV, per germline (reference sequence). The CDR3 has 13 amino acids. Trimming shortened V by 5 bases and J by 2 bases, and 8 bases separated the two germline ends. The CDR3 DNA sequence: TGTGCCAGCAGTCTCGGGGACACAGATACGCAGTATTTT. Translation gives CASSLGDTDTQYF.

This chain joins TRBV9 and TRBJ2-5; 14 positions match TRBD2. The germline gives CDR1 SGDLS, CDR2 YYNGEE. V trimming: 4 bases; J trimming: 4 bases; junction bases outside the gene matches: 18. This CDR3 has 20 residues. The CDR3 DNA reads as TGTGCCAGCAGCCCGGGGGCGACTAGCGGGGGGGCCTCGCAGAGAGAGACCCAGTACTTC. Translated, it gives CASSPGATSGGASQRETQYF.

This clone was seen only a few times. The chain employs TRBV19 and TRBJ1-2, with TRBD1 matching over 9 bases. V was pared by 4 bases and J by 3 bases, with 12 bases of the junction left unmatched. The CDR3 length is 17 residues. Germline V lookup: CDR1 LNHDA, CDR2 SQIVND (reference sequence). CDR3 sequence (DNA): TGTGCCAGTAGTACCCGGGACAGGGTGGTTTTTGACTATGGCTACACCTTC. Encoded protein: CASSTRDRVVFDYGYTF. The entire variable domain, with the rest obtained from reference TRBV19 and TRBJ1-2, is as follows: DGGITQSPKYLFRKEGQNVTLSCEQNLNHDAMYWYRQDPGQGLRLIYYSQIVNDFQKGDIAEGYSVSREKKESFPLTVTSAQKNPTAFYLCASSTRDRVVFDYGYTFGSGTRLTVV.

This chain joins TRBV9 and TRBJ2-5; a weak D match, TRBD1 (5 bases). The V end lost 9 bases, the J end lost 3 bases, and 18 bases lay between the germline ends. The CDR3 runs 14 residues. Germline CDR1 reads SGDLS; CDR2 reads YYNGEE. The CDR3 sequence is CAIPPCREEETQYF. The DNA for the CDR3 is TGTGCCATTCCTCCCTGCAGGGAAGAAGAGACCCAGTACTTC.

V usage is TRBV7-2 and J usage is TRBJ1-5; 7 positions match TRBD1. This CDR3 spans 15 amino acids. The trim removed 2 bases at V and 1 base at J, leaving 2 bases unmatched. The germline V gene has CDR1 SGHTA and CDR2 FQGNSA. CDR3 residues: CASSLTGVSNQPQHF. Written as DNA, the CDR3 is TGTGCCAGCAGCTTAACAGGGGTCAGCAATCAGCCCCAGCATTTT.

The chain couples TRBV18 to TRBJ2-1, with 8 bases fitting TRBD1. Germline values: CDR1 KGHSH, CDR2 LQKENI. Losses at the gene ends were 3 bases for V and 6 bases for J; bases not matched to a gene: 7. CDR3 size: 15 residues. This chain's CDR3 is CASSPTGAGTNEQFF. The CDR3 bases are TGTGCCAGCTCACCGACAGGGGCGGGGACCAATGAGCAGTTCTTC. Supplemented by reference TRBV18 and TRBJ2-1, the full variable domain reads NAGVMQNPRHLVRRRGQEARLRCSPMKGHSHVYWYRQLPEEGLKFMVYLQKENIIDESGMPKERFSAEFPKEGPSILRIQQVVRGDSAAYFCASSPTGAGTNEQFFGPGTRLTVL.